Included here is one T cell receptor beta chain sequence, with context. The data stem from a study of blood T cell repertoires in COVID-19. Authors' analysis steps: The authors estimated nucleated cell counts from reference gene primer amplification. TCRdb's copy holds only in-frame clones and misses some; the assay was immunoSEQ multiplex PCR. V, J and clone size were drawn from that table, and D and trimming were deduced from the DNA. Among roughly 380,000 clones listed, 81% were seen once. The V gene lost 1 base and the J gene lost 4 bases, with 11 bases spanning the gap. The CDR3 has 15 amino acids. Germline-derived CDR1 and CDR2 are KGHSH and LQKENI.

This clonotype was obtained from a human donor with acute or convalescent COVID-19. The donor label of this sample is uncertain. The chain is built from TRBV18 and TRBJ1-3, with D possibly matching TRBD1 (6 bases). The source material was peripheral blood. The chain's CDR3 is CASSPLGAEGNTIYF. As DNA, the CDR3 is TGTGCCAGCTCACCACTGGGGGCGGAAGGAAACACCATATATTTT.